The rows below give T cell receptor beta chains drawn from one sample of a study of blood T cell repertoires in COVID-19. The repertoire was sequenced with immunoSEQ multiplex PCR; TCRdb's copy has only in-frame clones and lacks some. In the table there are 120,000 or so clones, around two thirds of which are singletons. The specimen was peripheral blood. All receptors come from a woman between 70 and 85 years old with acute or convalescent COVID-19. Each CDR3 is given with its conserved first and last residue. The D gene is left open where the match is weak. Rows give clone size only sometimes, using once, few, many, or a class for an expanded clone.

d_call: -
v_call: TRBV7-6
clone_size: -
j_call: TRBJ2-1
cdr3_nt: TGTGCCAGCAGCTTAGGCAGTAACAATGAGCAGTTCTTC
cdr3_aa: CASSLGSNNEQFF

d_call: TRBD1
v_call: TRBV6-5
clone_size: -
j_call: TRBJ1-5
cdr3_nt: TGTGCCAGCAGACTGACAGGGGATAGCAATCAGCCCCAGCATTTT
cdr3_aa: CASRLTGDSNQPQHF

d_call: -
v_call: TRBV5-8
clone_size: -
j_call: TRBJ2-1
cdr3_nt: TGTGCCAGCAGCCTCAGACACAACCGATACAATGAGCAGTTCTTC
cdr3_aa: CASSLRHNRYNEQFF

d_call: TRBD2
v_call: TRBV5-5
clone_size: -
j_call: TRBJ2-5
cdr3_nt: TGTGCCAGCAGCACGGGACTAGTAACTGAGACCCAGTACTTC
cdr3_aa: CASSTGLVTETQYF

d_call: TRBD1
v_call: TRBV5-8
clone_size: -
j_call: TRBJ1-6
cdr3_nt: TGTGCCAGCAGCGGGACAGCCAATTCACCCCTCCACTTT
cdr3_aa: CASSGTANSPLHF

d_call: TRBD1
v_call: TRBV2
clone_size: -
j_call: TRBJ1-3
cdr3_nt: TGTGCCAGCAACGTACAGGGGGCGCGGGGAAACACCATATATTTT
cdr3_aa: CASNVQGARGNTIYF

d_call: -
v_call: TRBV20-1
clone_size: -
j_call: TRBJ1-2
cdr3_nt: TGCAGTGCTAGTCAACCGCTAAACTATGGCTACACCTTC
cdr3_aa: CSASQPLNYGYTF

d_call: TRBD1
v_call: TRBV5-6
clone_size: once
j_call: TRBJ2-7
cdr3_nt: TGTGCCAGCAGCCCCGGGACAGGGAGCTACGAGCAGTACTTC
cdr3_aa: CASSPGTGSYEQYF

d_call: TRBD1
v_call: TRBV7-2
clone_size: few
j_call: TRBJ2-7
cdr3_nt: TGTGCCAGCAGCTTAGCGGGGACAGGGGGCGGGAAGCAGTACTTC
cdr3_aa: CASSLAGTGGGKQYF

d_call: TRBD1
v_call: TRBV9
clone_size: -
j_call: TRBJ1-2
cdr3_nt: TGTGCCAGCAGCGTTCAGGGACAGGGTGATGGCTACACCTTC
cdr3_aa: CASSVQGQGDGYTF

d_call: -
v_call: TRBV28
clone_size: -
j_call: TRBJ2-2
cdr3_nt: TGTGCCAGCAGTTTATCCGGAGGGAACACCGGGGAGCTGTTTTTT
cdr3_aa: CASSLSGGNTGELFF

d_call: TRBD2
v_call: TRBV9
clone_size: -
j_call: TRBJ2-1
cdr3_nt: TGTGCCAACAGCGTAGCGGGAGGATCCTACAATGAGCAGTTCTTC
cdr3_aa: CANSVAGGSYNEQFF

d_call: -
v_call: TRBV5-1
clone_size: -
j_call: TRBJ2-1
cdr3_nt: TGCGCCAGCAGCCCCACAACACGGGGGGCTCCCGGGGATGAGCAGTTCTTC
cdr3_aa: CASSPTTRGAPGDEQFF

d_call: -
v_call: TRBV15
clone_size: medium-sized
j_call: TRBJ1-5
cdr3_nt: TGTGCCACCGCCCCATGGGCTAGCAATCAGCCCCAGCATTTT
cdr3_aa: CATAPWASNQPQHF

d_call: TRBD2
v_call: TRBV10-3
clone_size: -
j_call: TRBJ2-7
cdr3_nt: TGTGCCATCAGTGAGGCTAGCGGGAGTTACGAGCAGTACTTC
cdr3_aa: CAISEASGSYEQYF

d_call: -
v_call: TRBV9
clone_size: few
j_call: TRBJ2-2
cdr3_nt: TGTGCCAGCAGCGTAGACGGCACCGGGGAGCTGTTTTTT
cdr3_aa: CASSVDGTGELFF

d_call: TRBD2
v_call: TRBV7-2
clone_size: -
j_call: TRBJ2-3
cdr3_nt: TGTGCCAGCAGCTTAGTAGGTAGCGGGGGGGCTGGCACAGATACGCAGTATTTT
cdr3_aa: CASSLVGSGGAGTDTQYF

d_call: TRBD1
v_call: TRBV6-6
clone_size: -
j_call: TRBJ1-1
cdr3_nt: TGTGCCAGCAGTCCCATATTTCGGACAGGGAGGAACGCTGAAGCTTTCTTT
cdr3_aa: CASSPIFRTGRNAEAFF

d_call: -
v_call: TRBV7-2
clone_size: -
j_call: TRBJ2-6
cdr3_nt: TGTGCCAGCAGCTTAGTCCTAGGGGGCTCTGGGGCCAACGTCCTGACTTTC
cdr3_aa: CASSLVLGGSGANVLTF

d_call: TRBD1
v_call: TRBV3-1/TRBV3-2
clone_size: -
j_call: TRBJ2-1
cdr3_nt: TGTGCCAGCAGCCCCGTACGGACAGGGCGGAGGAATGAGCAGTTCTTC
cdr3_aa: CASSPVRTGRRNEQFF

d_call: -
v_call: TRBV11-3
clone_size: -
j_call: TRBJ1-1
cdr3_nt: TGTGCCAGCAGCGTCAGGGAGAACACTGAAGCTTTCTTT
cdr3_aa: CASSVRENTEAFF

d_call: -
v_call: TRBV7-8
clone_size: -
j_call: TRBJ2-5
cdr3_nt: TGTGCCAGCAGCTTAGGTGGGGCCAGGGGAGAGACCCAGTACTTC
cdr3_aa: CASSLGGARGETQYF

d_call: -
v_call: TRBV4-1
clone_size: -
j_call: TRBJ1-1
cdr3_nt: TGCGCCAGCAGCCAGACAAAGAACACTGAAGCTTTCTTT
cdr3_aa: CASSQTKNTEAFF

d_call: -
v_call: TRBV29-1
clone_size: -
j_call: TRBJ2-7
cdr3_nt: TGCAGCGTTGAAGGATCGGTTTCAGAGAAACGGGACGAGCAGTACTTC
cdr3_aa: CSVEGSVSEKRDEQYF

d_call: -
v_call: TRBV7-2
clone_size: -
j_call: TRBJ1-2
cdr3_nt: TGTGCCAGCACCATTGGGCGAGCAAATGGTGGCTACACCTTC
cdr3_aa: CASTIGRANGGYTF

d_call: -
v_call: TRBV7-3
clone_size: -
j_call: TRBJ2-1
cdr3_nt: TGTGCCAGCAGCTTAACGACGGGAGTATCGTACAATGAGCAGTTCTTC
cdr3_aa: CASSLTTGVSYNEQFF

d_call: -
v_call: TRBV9
clone_size: -
j_call: TRBJ1-6
cdr3_nt: TGTGCCAGCAGCTTGACAGTTTATAATTCACCCCTCCACTTT
cdr3_aa: CASSLTVYNSPLHF

d_call: -
v_call: TRBV7-2
clone_size: -
j_call: TRBJ2-3
cdr3_nt: TGTGCCAGCTGGGGACCGACCGACAGGGATACGCAGTATTTT
cdr3_aa: CASWGPTDRDTQYF

d_call: TRBD1
v_call: TRBV6-5
clone_size: few
j_call: TRBJ1-2
cdr3_nt: TGTGCCAGCAGTTCTTATGGACAGGGGAGGGACGGCTACACCTTC
cdr3_aa: CASSSYGQGRDGYTF

d_call: TRBD1
v_call: TRBV7-8
clone_size: -
j_call: TRBJ1-1
cdr3_nt: TGTGCCAGCACCAGGGACAGTGTGAACACTGAAGCTTTCTTT
cdr3_aa: CASTRDSVNTEAFF

d_call: -
v_call: TRBV9
clone_size: -
j_call: TRBJ2-3
cdr3_nt: TGTGCCAGCAGCGCCGATGGCTCTAGCACAGATACGCAGTATTTT
cdr3_aa: CASSADGSSTDTQYF

d_call: TRBD1
v_call: TRBV10-3
clone_size: -
j_call: TRBJ2-5
cdr3_nt: TGTGCCATCAGGGGACAGGGATCAGAGACCCAGTACTTC
cdr3_aa: CAIRGQGSETQYF

d_call: -
v_call: TRBV5-6
clone_size: -
j_call: TRBJ2-5
cdr3_nt: TGTGCCAGCGGAAAAAACAGGGGAGGAGAGACCCAGTACTTC
cdr3_aa: CASGKNRGGETQYF

d_call: TRBD1
v_call: TRBV19
clone_size: -
j_call: TRBJ2-7
cdr3_nt: TGTGCCAGTAGTATAGAGGCGACAGGGACCTACGAGCAGTACTTC
cdr3_aa: CASSIEATGTYEQYF

d_call: -
v_call: TRBV6-5
clone_size: once
j_call: TRBJ1-1
cdr3_nt: TGTGCCAGCAGGCGGGGGACTGAAGCTTTCTTT
cdr3_aa: CASRRGTEAFF

d_call: -
v_call: TRBV7-9
clone_size: -
j_call: TRBJ2-5
cdr3_nt: TGTGCCAGCAGCTTAGGAACAGCCACCCAGTACTTC
cdr3_aa: CASSLGTATQYF

d_call: TRBD1
v_call: TRBV30
clone_size: -
j_call: TRBJ2-7
cdr3_nt: TGTGCCTGGAGTGCAGCAGGGGGTCCCTACGAGCAGTACTTC
cdr3_aa: CAWSAAGGPYEQYF

d_call: TRBD2
v_call: TRBV5-8
clone_size: few
j_call: TRBJ2-5
cdr3_nt: TGTGCCAGCGGAGCTAGCGGGGGACGAGTAGAGACCCAGTACTTC
cdr3_aa: CASGASGGRVETQYF

d_call: TRBD2
v_call: TRBV7-2
clone_size: -
j_call: TRBJ2-2
cdr3_nt: TGTGCCAGCAGCCCCTTCTTTGGGCGGGGGGGCCGGCGGACCGGGGAGCTGTTTTTT
cdr3_aa: CASSPFFGRGGRRTGELFF

d_call: TRBD1
v_call: TRBV18
clone_size: many
j_call: TRBJ2-7
cdr3_nt: TGTGCCAGCTCAGGGGGACAGGCCGGCGAGCAGTACTTC
cdr3_aa: CASSGGQAGEQYF

d_call: TRBD2
v_call: TRBV27
clone_size: -
j_call: TRBJ2-3
cdr3_nt: TGTGCCAGCAGTTCACCCTTAATAGCGGGAGGGTCCACAGATACGCAGTATTTT
cdr3_aa: CASSSPLIAGGSTDTQYF

d_call: TRBD2
v_call: TRBV11-2
clone_size: -
j_call: TRBJ2-6
cdr3_nt: TGTGCCAGCAGCCCCAATTTGGCTAGCGGAAACTCTGGGGCCAACGTCCCGACTTTC
cdr3_aa: CASSPNLASGNSGANVPTF

d_call: TRBD2
v_call: TRBV18
clone_size: few
j_call: TRBJ2-3
cdr3_nt: TGTGCCAGCTCCCAGGGCGGGAGGTACACAGATACGCAGTATTTT
cdr3_aa: CASSQGGRYTDTQYF

d_call: TRBD2
v_call: TRBV5-4
clone_size: -
j_call: TRBJ2-5
cdr3_nt: TGTGCCAGCAGCTCCAAACTAGCGGGGGGTCGAGAGACCCAGTACTTC
cdr3_aa: CASSSKLAGGRETQYF

d_call: -
v_call: TRBV5-6
clone_size: -
j_call: TRBJ1-2
cdr3_nt: TGTGCCAGCAGCTTGGGCAGGGGCTATGGCTACACCTTC
cdr3_aa: CASSLGRGYGYTF

d_call: TRBD1
v_call: TRBV11-2
clone_size: many
j_call: TRBJ2-7
cdr3_nt: TGTGCCAGCAGCTTAGTCTGGGGACAGACCTACGAGCAGTACTTC
cdr3_aa: CASSLVWGQTYEQYF

d_call: TRBD1
v_call: TRBV6-2/TRBV6-3
clone_size: -
j_call: TRBJ2-7
cdr3_nt: TGTGCCAGCAGTTACGAGGTGACAGGGCTCGAGCAGTACTTC
cdr3_aa: CASSYEVTGLEQYF

d_call: TRBD1
v_call: TRBV11-3
clone_size: -
j_call: TRBJ1-1
cdr3_nt: TGTGCCAGCAGTCTCGGGACAGGAAGGAACACTGAAGCTTTCTTT
cdr3_aa: CASSLGTGRNTEAFF

d_call: -
v_call: TRBV5-4
clone_size: -
j_call: TRBJ2-7
cdr3_nt: TGTGCCAGCAGCCGAGGGAGCGAGCAGTACTTC
cdr3_aa: CASSRGSEQYF

d_call: -
v_call: TRBV6-6
clone_size: -
j_call: TRBJ1-1
cdr3_nt: TGTGCCAGCATCACCTCGGGGGTATTGAAAGCTTTCTTT
cdr3_aa: CASITSGVLKAFF

d_call: TRBD1
v_call: TRBV18
clone_size: -
j_call: TRBJ2-3
cdr3_nt: TGTGCCAGCTCACCGAATGAGGGGGCGACAGATACGCAGTATTTT
cdr3_aa: CASSPNEGATDTQYF

d_call: TRBD1
v_call: TRBV30
clone_size: -
j_call: TRBJ1-2
cdr3_nt: TGTGCCTGGAGTGTAGCCGGACAGGGGCATGGCTACACCTTC
cdr3_aa: CAWSVAGQGHGYTF

d_call: -
v_call: TRBV28
clone_size: -
j_call: TRBJ1-5
cdr3_nt: TGTGCCAGCAGTCCCTTTAGGGCAGCGGGCGTTCAGCCCCAGCATTTT
cdr3_aa: CASSPFRAAGVQPQHF

d_call: TRBD1
v_call: TRBV4-3
clone_size: -
j_call: TRBJ2-3
cdr3_nt: TGCGCCAGCAGCCAAATGGTGGGGACAGGGGGCGATACGCAGTATTTT
cdr3_aa: CASSQMVGTGGDTQYF

d_call: TRBD1
v_call: TRBV11-2
clone_size: -
j_call: TRBJ1-4
cdr3_nt: TGTGCCAGCAGCTTAGGGGGACAGCATAATGAAAAACTGTTTTTT
cdr3_aa: CASSLGGQHNEKLFF

d_call: -
v_call: TRBV7-2
clone_size: -
j_call: TRBJ2-1
cdr3_nt: TGTGCCAGCAGATCCACATCTCTGGCGGTCCCGGGGGAGCAGTTCTTC
cdr3_aa: CASRSTSLAVPGEQFF

d_call: -
v_call: TRBV14
clone_size: -
j_call: TRBJ1-1
cdr3_nt: TGTGCCAGCAGCCAACAGCGGAACACTGAAGCTTTCTTT
cdr3_aa: CASSQQRNTEAFF

d_call: TRBD1
v_call: TRBV9
clone_size: -
j_call: TRBJ1-3
cdr3_nt: TGTGCCAGCAGCAACCGGGACAGGGGTAACACCATATATTTT
cdr3_aa: CASSNRDRGNTIYF

d_call: TRBD2
v_call: TRBV14
clone_size: -
j_call: TRBJ2-2
cdr3_nt: TGTGCCAGCAGCCTTCGGGTGACTAGCGGTAACACCGGGGAGCTGTTTTTT
cdr3_aa: CASSLRVTSGNTGELFF